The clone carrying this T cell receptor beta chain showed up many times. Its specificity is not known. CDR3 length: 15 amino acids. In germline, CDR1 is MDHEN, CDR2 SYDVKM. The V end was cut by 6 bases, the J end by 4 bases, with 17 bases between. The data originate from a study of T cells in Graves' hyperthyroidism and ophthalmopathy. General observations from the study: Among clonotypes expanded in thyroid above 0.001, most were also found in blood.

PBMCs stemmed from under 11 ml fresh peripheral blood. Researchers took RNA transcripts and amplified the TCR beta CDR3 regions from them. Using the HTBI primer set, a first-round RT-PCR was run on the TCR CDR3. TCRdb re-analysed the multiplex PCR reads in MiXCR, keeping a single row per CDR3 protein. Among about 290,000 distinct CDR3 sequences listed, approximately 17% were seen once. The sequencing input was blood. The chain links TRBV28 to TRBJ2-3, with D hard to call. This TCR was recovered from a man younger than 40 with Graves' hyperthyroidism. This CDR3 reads CASSTSFNGADTQYF. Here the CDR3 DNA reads TGTGCCAGCAGCACCTCTTTTAATGGTGCAGATACGCAGTATTTT.